The T cell receptor (beta chain) described here comes from a study of CD4 T cells in relation to SARS-CoV-2 and coronaviruses. The V gene's germline CDR1 is SGDLS and CDR2 YYNGEE. Between the trimmed V and J ends, which lost 4 bases and 5 bases, there was a span of 17 bases. The CDR3 runs to 15 residues. Libraries were prepared by immunoSEQ multiplex PCR; TCRdb keeps only in-frame clonotypes and omits some of them. The sample holds some 38,000 clones, over 75% seen once. Concerning this clone: What it binds is not known.

The chain joins TRBV9 to TRBJ2-3; D is perhaps TRBD1 (7 bases). The sequence was obtained from an adult with COVID-19. The sequencing input was memory CD4+ T cells from PBMCs, cultured in vitro. The CDR3 nucleotides are TGTGCCAGCAGCCGGGGGATGACAGGGATAGATACGCAGTATTTT. Translation: CASSRGMTGIDTQYF.